This TCR beta chain originates from a study of PD-1 blockade in mismatch repair-deficient tumors (dated by TCRdb to 2015 to 2018). Looking at the study overall: Between late 2013 and 2016, the trial enrolled approximately 90 consecutive patients with approximately 13 types of mismatch repair-deficient cancer, all of whom had received prior treatment and were progressing. Tumor-associated T cell clones in the peripheral blood of patients responding to PD-1 blockade were tracked using deep sequencing of TCR CDR3 regions.

This clone has just one count. Its antigen remains unidentified. Base qualities are not at hand, and no much larger clone is one base apart. Preparation of the library involved the immunoSEQ multiplex PCR assay. TCRdb re-hosts the immuneACCESS table, in-frame sequences only. Its copies lack some clones; in the studies checked, an unresolved V gene accounts for under half of them, and the cause for the rest is not known. The sample table holds around 62,000 clones, of which 78% were seen once. The leading ten clones occupy approximately 5% of the sample. CDR1 and CDR2, per the germline V gene, are SGHAT and FQNNGV. Unmatched junction bases come to 7, with V trimmed by 2 bases and J by 7 bases. From the cysteine through the phenylalanine, the CDR3 covers 15 amino acids. Here the CDR3 DNA is all that survives: 45 bases in frame from base 1. For every enrolled patient, mismatch repair deficiency was confirmed by either polymerase chain reaction or immunohistochemistry. TCR sequencing was performed for a few patients who responded to pembrolizumab therapy. Pembrolizumab PD-1 blockade was prospectively tested in advanced mismatch repair-deficient cancers, regardless of tissue of origin, in the phase II trial. Serial peripheral blood T cell samples were collected before and at multiple times after starting PD-1 blockade. The timing of each blood sample was reported as weeks after the first dose of pembrolizumab.

Broad study findings and their caveats: Tumor-resident clones, often undetectable in blood before treatment, expanded rapidly after pembrolizumab and then contracted, generally before radiologic responses.

The sequence derives from an adult with mismatch repair-deficient cancer. The material sequenced was peripheral blood, taken 2 weeks after starting pembrolizumab. The chain couples TRBV11-2 to TRBJ2-1; the central 8 bases match TRBD1. The CDR3 corresponds to CASSLLQGALNEQFF. The nucleotide sequence is given as TGTGCCAGCAGCTTACTTCAGGGGGCACTAAATGAGCAGTTCTTC. This CDR3, with the reference TRBV11-2 and TRBJ2-1 proteins standing in past its ends, gives the full variable domain EAGVAQSPRYKIIEKRQSVAFWCNPISGHATLYWYQQILGQGPKLLIQFQNNGVVDDSQLPKDRFSAERLKGVDSTLKIQPAKLEDSAVYLCASSLLQGALNEQFFGPGTRLTVL.